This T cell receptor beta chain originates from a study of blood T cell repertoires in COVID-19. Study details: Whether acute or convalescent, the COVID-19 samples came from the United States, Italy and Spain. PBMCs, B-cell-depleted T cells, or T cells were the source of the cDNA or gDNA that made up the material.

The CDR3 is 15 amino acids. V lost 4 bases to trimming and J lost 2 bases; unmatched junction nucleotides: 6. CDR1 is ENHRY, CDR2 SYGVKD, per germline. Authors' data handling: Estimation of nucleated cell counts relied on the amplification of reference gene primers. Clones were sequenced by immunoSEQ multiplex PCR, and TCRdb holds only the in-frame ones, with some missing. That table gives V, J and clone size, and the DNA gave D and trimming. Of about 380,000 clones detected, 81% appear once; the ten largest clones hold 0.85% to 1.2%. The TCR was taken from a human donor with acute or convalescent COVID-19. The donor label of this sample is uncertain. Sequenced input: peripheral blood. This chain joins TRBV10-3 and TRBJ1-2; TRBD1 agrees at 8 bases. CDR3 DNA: TGTGCCATCAGTGGGCCGGGACAGGCGAACTATGGCTACACCTTC. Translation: CAISGPGQANYGYTF.